Listed here are 20 T cell receptor beta chains from one sample, sequenced in a study of T cell repertoires in cytomegalovirus infection. TCRdb re-analysed the reads in MiXCR, keeping a single row per CDR3 protein. The repertoire holds 900,000 to 950,000 distinct CDR3 sequences, with approximately 30% as singletons. These receptors' antigens are unknown. The starting material was cultured CD8+ T cells from PBMCs, obtained from culture after CMV antigen stimulation. Source of these receptors: a human donor in good health (CMV status not recorded). Some clones in this sample may be carry-over from other donors' samples.

In its sample, this clonotype was seen a few times. V and J are TRBV27 and TRBJ1-2; D is uncertain. Germline CDR1 and CDR2: MNHEY and SMNVEV (reference sequence). The CDR3 is 15 amino acids. Trimming shortened V by 4 bases and J by 4 bases, and 16 bases separated the two germline ends. CDR3 protein: CASSSSPSVTYGYTF. In nucleotides, the CDR3 is TGTGCCAGCAGTTCGTCCCCCTCCGTGACCTATGGCTACACCTTC.

With regard to this clonotype: Being one base from a much bigger clone, this may be a read error. The chain has TRBV12-3 or TRBV12-4 and TRBJ2-1, with 10 nucleotides matching TRBD2. The CDR3 runs to 15 residues. The CDR3 sequence is CASRPSGGALDDQFF. Here the CDR3 DNA reads TGTGCCAGCAGACCCAGCGGGGGGGCATTGGATGATCAGTTCTTC.

This clonotype was seen only once. The chain links TRBV20-1 to TRBJ1-6; no clear D gene. CDR1 is DFQATT and CDR2 is SNEGSKA in the germline V gene (reference sequence). The CDR3 has 12 amino acids. Between the trimmed V and J ends, which lost 6 bases and 8 bases, there was a span of 11 bases. CDR3 loop: CSANDGDSPLHF. DNA of the CDR3: TGCAGTGCCAACGACGGGGATTCACCCCTCCACTTT.

The table lists this clonotype with many counts. The chain recombines TRBV19 with TRBJ2-7, with 9 positions matching TRBD1. The V gene's germline CDR1 is LNHDA and CDR2 SQIVND (reference sequence). CDR3 length equals 14 residues. The V segment lost 5 bases and the J segment 2 bases; nucleotides outside the gene matches: 4. The DNA for the CDR3 is TGTGCCAGTAGTCCGGGACAGGGAACCTACGAGCAGTACTTC. Amino acids: CASSPGQGTYEQYF.

In this sample, this clonotype turned up many times. This sequence joins TRBV7-8 and TRBJ2-2; TRBD2 aligns across 9 bases. V lost 7 bases and J lost 0; bases outside the gene matches: 15. CDR1 SGHVS and CDR2 FQNEAQ come from the germline V gene. The CDR3 covers 19 residues. CDR3 coding DNA: TGTGCCAGCAACCCTCGGGAGAATAGCGGGGGTCCGAACACCGGGGAGCTGTTTTTT. Protein product: CASNPRENSGGPNTGELFF. Together with reference TRBV7-8 and TRBJ2-2, the CDR3 gives the full variable domain: GAGVSQSPRYKVAKRGQDVALRCDPISGHVSLFWYQQALGQGPEFLTYFQNEAQLDKSGLPSDRFFAERPEGSVSTLKIQRTQQEDSAVYLCASNPRENSGGPNTGELFFGEGSRLTVL.

This clonotype was observed a few times. The chain combines TRBV27 with TRBJ2-3; 9 bases agree with TRBD1. The CDR3 extends over 17 amino acids. J was trimmed by 0 bases and V by 8 bases; bases with no gene match: 12. CDR1 and CDR2 from the germline V gene are MNHEY and SMNVEV (reference sequence). CDR3 sequence (DNA): TGTGCCAGCGGGGGGGACAGGGATTTGTCTAGCACAGATACGCAGTATTTT. Its protein is CASGGDRDLSSTDTQYF.

V and J are TRBV6-2 or TRBV6-3 and TRBJ2-5; the D call may be TRBD1 or TRBD2 (5 bases each). V lost 7 bases and J 2 bases, leaving 14 bases between the germline ends. CDR3 length: 14 amino acids. The V gene's germline CDR1 is MNHEY and CDR2 SVGEGT. The CDR3 bases are TGTGCCAGCACCTCGCCGGGGCCACAAGAGACCCAGTACTTC. It encodes CASTSPGPQETQYF.

This clonotype was detected only a few times. The chain couples TRBV6-5 to TRBJ2-1, with D perhaps matching TRBD2 (6 bases). Between the trimmed V and J ends, which lost 7 bases and 6 bases, there was a span of 16 bases. The CDR3 spans 14 residues. Germline V CDR1 and CDR2: MNHEY, SVGAGI. This CDR3 is CASMGGGTSNEQFF. The CDR3 DNA reads as TGTGCCAGCATGGGAGGAGGCACCAGCAATGAGCAGTTCTTC.

This clonotype came up a few times. This sequence joins TRBV28 and TRBJ2-6; D may match TRBD1 or TRBD2 (5 bases each). Germline V gene sequence: CDR1 MDHEN, CDR2 SYDVKM. The CDR3 has 17 residues. Trimming shortened V by 3 bases and J by 0 bases, and 12 bases separated the two germline ends. The CDR3 is CASSFWQGVSGANVLTF. The CDR3, as DNA: TGTGCCAGCAGTTTCTGGCAGGGAGTCTCTGGGGCCAACGTCCTGACTTTC. Together with reference TRBV28 and TRBJ2-6, the CDR3 gives the full variable domain: DVKVTQSSRYLVKRTGEKVFLECVQDMDHENMFWYRQDPGLGLRLIYFSYDVKMKEKGDIPEGYSVSREKKERFSLILESASTNQTSMYLCASSFWQGVSGANVLTFGAGSRLTVL.

Of note for this clonotype: At one of its ends the junction is not consistent with the germline gene, which may arise from a read error. This chain links TRBV4-1 with TRBJ1-5; D unresolved. This CDR3 comprises 15 residues. Germline V CDR1 and CDR2: MGHRA, YSYEKL. The DNA of the CDR3 is TGCACCAGCAGTTTCCATAGCACCTCTGGGCAGCCCCAGCATTTT. Translating gives CTSSFHSTSGQPQHF.

This clonotype was counted between two and nine times. This sequence joins TRBV7-2 and TRBJ1-3; the D is unclear. Trimming pared 3 bases from V and 4 bases from J, leaving 22 bases between. This CDR3 is 18 amino acids long. The germline CDR1 and CDR2 sequences are SGHTA and FQGNSA. CDR3 nucleotide sequence: TGTGCCAGCAGCTTCCTCGGTCTCCCTGACGCGTCAGGAAACACCATATATTTT. Protein: CASSFLGLPDASGNTIYF.

This clonotype was counted a few times. The chain recombines TRBV6-6 with TRBJ1-1; D gene uncertain. The ends were cut back, 0 bases at V and 1 base at J, with 12 bases in the middle. Germline values: CDR1 MNHNY, CDR2 SVGAGI (reference sequence). The CDR3 loop spans 16 amino acids. The CDR3 DNA follows: TGTGCCAGCAGTTACTCGATGAGGTACGAGAACACTGAAGCTTTCTTT. It specifies CASSYSMRYENTEAFF.

This clonotype came up a few times. The J gene is TRBJ1-4, the V gene TRBV6-6; TRBD1 aligns across 7 bases. V was clipped by 5 bases and J by 2 bases; unmatched bases: 2. Germline assignment: CDR1 MNHNY and CDR2 SVGAGI (reference sequence). This CDR3 region has 14 residues. CDR3 loop: CASSPGGTNEKLFF. DNA for the CDR3: TGTGCCAGCAGTCCAGGGGGGACTAATGAAAAACTGTTTTTT.

This clonotype was observed a handful of times. The chain couples TRBV6-2 or TRBV6-3 to TRBJ1-1, with D possibly matching TRBD1 (6 bases). Trimming removed 6 bases from V and 4 bases from J, with 15 bases in between. This CDR3 spans 14 amino acids. Germline V gene sequence: CDR1 MNHEY, CDR2 SVGEGT. The CDR3 region has the DNA TGTGCCAGCAGGCTGGGGGCACGGGGCACTGAAGCTTTCTTT. As protein: CASRLGARGTEAFF.

The sample holds many counts of this clonotype. The J gene is TRBJ2-7, the V gene TRBV7-2, with D possibly matching TRBD1 (6 bases). Germline loops: CDR1 SGHTA, CDR2 FQGNSA. This CDR3 has 15 amino acids. V lost 1 base and J lost 3, with 13 bases in between. This CDR3 reads CASSLEWTDNYEQYF. CDR3 nucleotides: TGTGCCAGCAGCTTAGAGTGGACAGATAACTACGAGCAGTACTTC.

This chain connects TRBV2 to TRBJ1-5, with D maybe TRBD1 (5 bases). The germline gives CDR1 SNHLY, CDR2 FYNNEI. Trimming pared 2 bases from V and 3 bases from J, leaving 8 bases between. There are 14 residues in the CDR3. The CDR3 DNA follows: TGTGCCAGCAGTGAATCCGGGACCAATCAGCCCCAGCATTTT. Translated, it gives CASSESGTNQPQHF.

J is TRBJ1-2 and V is TRBV7-9; tentatively, D is TRBD1 (6 bases). Deletions cut 4 bases from V and 8 bases from J, with 17 bases between. The CDR3 sequence is 14 residues long. CDR1 and CDR2 (germline): SEHNR, FQNEAQ (reference sequence). CDR3 in DNA: TGTGCCAGCAGCTCCTCTTACAGGGAGTTAGGCTACACCTTC. Its protein is CASSSSYRELGYTF. The full variable domain, rest sourced from reference TRBV7-9 and TRBJ1-2, is DTGVSQNPRHKITKRGQNVTFRCDPISEHNRLYWYRQTLGQGPEFLTYFQNEAQLEKSRLLSDRFSAERPKGSFSTLEIQRTEQGDSAMYLCASSSSYRELGYTFGSGTRLTVV.

This chain links TRBV28 with TRBJ1-2; D remains unclear. This CDR3 is 14 amino acids long. The V end lost 5 bases, the J end lost 2 bases, and 12 bases lay between the germline ends. The germline V gene encodes CDR1 MDHEN and CDR2 SYDVKM. CDR3 region: CASSPADGNYGYTF. The CDR3 DNA reads TGTGCCAGCAGTCCCGCGGACGGCAACTATGGCTACACCTTC.

The chain has TRBV5-4 and TRBJ1-6, with D uncertain. The CDR3 runs 16 residues. Germline V gene lookup returns CDR1 SGHNT and CDR2 YYREEE (reference sequence). The germline V and J ends were trimmed by 4 bases and 0 bases, with 11 bases remaining between them. DNA for the CDR3: TGTGCCAGCAGCGATTATGGGAGCTCCTATAATTCACCCCTCCACTTT. Its translation: CASSDYGSSYNSPLHF. Supplemented by reference TRBV5-4 and TRBJ1-6, the full variable domain reads ETGVTQSPTHLIKTRGQQVTLRCSSQSGHNTVSWYQQALGQGPQFIFQYYREEENGRGNFPPRFSGLQFPNYSSELNVNALELDDSALYLCASSDYGSSYNSPLHFGNGTRLTVT.

The chain uses TRBV20-1 and TRBJ1-6; D is undetermined. From germline, CDR1 is DFQATT and CDR2 SNEGSKA (reference sequence). V gave up 5 bases and J gave up 0 bases, with 8 bases separating them. CDR3 size: 14 residues. The CDR3 DNA reads as TGCAGTGCTCACGATAGCTCCTATAATTCACCCCTCCACTTT. Translation gives CSAHDSSYNSPLHF.